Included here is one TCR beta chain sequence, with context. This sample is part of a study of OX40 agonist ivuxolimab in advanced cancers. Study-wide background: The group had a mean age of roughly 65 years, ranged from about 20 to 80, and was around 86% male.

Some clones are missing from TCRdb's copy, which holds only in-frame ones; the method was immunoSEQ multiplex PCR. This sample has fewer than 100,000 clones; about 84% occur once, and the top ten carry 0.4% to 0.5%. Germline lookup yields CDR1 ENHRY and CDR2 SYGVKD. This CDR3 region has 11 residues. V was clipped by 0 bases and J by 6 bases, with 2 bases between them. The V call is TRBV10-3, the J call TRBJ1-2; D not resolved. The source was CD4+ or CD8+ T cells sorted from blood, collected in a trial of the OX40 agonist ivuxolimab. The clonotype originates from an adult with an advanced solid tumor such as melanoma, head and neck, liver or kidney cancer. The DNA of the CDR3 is TGTGCCATCAGTGAGTCAGATGGCTACACCTTC. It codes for CAISESDGYTF.